This TCR beta chain appears in the sequencing data of a study of shared clonotypes between healthy human individuals. As for the study in general: Per donor, CD8 memory used one plate, CD8 naive used two, CD4 memory used three and CD4 naive used three.

Whole-study results and caveats: The four-donor shared clonotypes exceeded non-shared clonotypes in generation probability, with non-shared ones scoring lower.

The assay was carried out at the deep level. In the study's own analysis: Junction-only immunoSEQ data arrived without quality scores, meaning filtering differed. The protocol was immunoSEQ multiplex PCR, while the TCRdb copy is restricted to in-frame clones and leaves out a portion. The V and J calls and clone size were taken over from that table, and D and trimming were inferred from the DNA. The data contain some 2,100,000 clones, just over 90% of them seen just once; the ten biggest clones take up under 2%. Naive CD8 cells were CD45RO-negative, positively selected for CCR7, excluding terminally differentiated effector memory CD45RA+ cells. Worth noting for this clone: What it binds is not known.

Trimming cost V 1 base and J 0 bases, with 9 bases left between them. The CDR3 sequence is 16 residues long. Germline CDR1 is SEHNR and CDR2 is FQNEAQ (reference sequence). Input material: naive CD8+ T cells from PBMCs. This chain joins TRBV7-9 and TRBJ2-2, with D perhaps TRBD1 (5 bases). The source of this sequence is a man aged 18 to 29 in good health. Some clones in this sample may be carry-over from other donors' samples. The CDR3: CASSLVAGTNTGELFF. The CDR3 nucleotides are TGTGCCAGCAGCTTAGTGGCAGGGACGAACACCGGGGAGCTGTTTTTT.